The clone carrying this T cell receptor (beta chain) appeared many times. The antigen is not known. These data come from a study of T cells in Graves' hyperthyroidism and ophthalmopathy. Study-level results: Ophthalmopathy was distinguished from stable hyperthyroidism by 13 V-J signatures.

V was pared by 4 bases and J by 7 bases, with 12 bases between. Germline CDR1 SGHRS, CDR2 YFSETQ. This CDR3 has 14 residues. Template material for amplifying TCR beta CDR3 regions consisted of RNA transcripts. When the TCR CDR3 underwent first-round RT-PCR, the HTBI primer set was used. TCRdb re-called the multiplex PCR reads through MiXCR, storing one row per CDR3 protein. The sample shows under 350,000 distinct CDR3 sequences, around a quarter of them seen only once. Newly diagnosed hyperthyroidism patients aged 18 to 65 years had disease lasting under 2 months. Uncontrolled infection, other autoimmune disease, pregnancy or lactation excluded patients. Using 9.5 to 10 ml of fresh peripheral blood, PBMCs were prepared.

Sequenced sample: blood. The chain recombines TRBV5-1 with TRBJ1-6, with a tentative D call TRBD1 (5 bases). This receptor was obtained from a man aged 35 to 55 with Graves' hyperthyroidism that later progressed to Graves' ophthalmopathy. In nucleotides, the CDR3 is TGCGCCAGCAGCACCGACAGCGGAAATTCACCCCTCCACTTT. Translation gives CASSTDSGNSPLHF.